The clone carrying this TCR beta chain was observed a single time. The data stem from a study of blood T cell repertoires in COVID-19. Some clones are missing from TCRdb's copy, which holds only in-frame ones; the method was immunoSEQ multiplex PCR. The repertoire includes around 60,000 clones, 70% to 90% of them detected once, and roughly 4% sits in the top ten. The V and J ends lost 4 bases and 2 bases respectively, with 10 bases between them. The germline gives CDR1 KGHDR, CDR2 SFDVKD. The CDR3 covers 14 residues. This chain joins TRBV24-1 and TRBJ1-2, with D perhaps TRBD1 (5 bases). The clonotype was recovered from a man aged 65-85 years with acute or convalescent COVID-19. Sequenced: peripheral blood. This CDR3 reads CATSEGTQNYGYTF. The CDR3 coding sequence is TGTGCCACCAGTGAGGGGACTCAGAACTATGGCTACACCTTC.